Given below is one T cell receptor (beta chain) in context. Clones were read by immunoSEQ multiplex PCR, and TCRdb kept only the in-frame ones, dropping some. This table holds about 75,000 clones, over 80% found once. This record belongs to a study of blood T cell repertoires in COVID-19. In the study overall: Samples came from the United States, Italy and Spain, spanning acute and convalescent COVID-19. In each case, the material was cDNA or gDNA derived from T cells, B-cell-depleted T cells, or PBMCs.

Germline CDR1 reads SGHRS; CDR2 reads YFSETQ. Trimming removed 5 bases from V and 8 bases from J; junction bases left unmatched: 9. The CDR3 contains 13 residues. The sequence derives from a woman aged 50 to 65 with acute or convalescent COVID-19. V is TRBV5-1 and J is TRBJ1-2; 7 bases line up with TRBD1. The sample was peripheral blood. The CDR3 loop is CASRDRQHGGYTF. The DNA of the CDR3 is TGCGCCAGCAGGGACAGGCAGCATGGAGGCTACACCTTC. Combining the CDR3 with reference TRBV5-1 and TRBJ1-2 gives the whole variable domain KAGVTQTPRYLIKTRGQQVTLSCSPISGHRSVSWYQQTPGQGLQFLFEYFSETQRNKGNFPGRFSGRQFSNSRSEMNVSTLELGDSALYLCASRDRQHGGYTFGSGTRLTVV.